The clone carrying this T cell receptor (beta chain) turned up a few times. Treatment here: randomized to nivolumab then ipilimumab (arm A) or the reverse (arm B). Live CD3+CD8+ CD19− CD56− cells were sorted from PBMCs. Sequenced by immunoSEQ multiplex PCR; TCRdb stores in-frame clones only, minus some. Seen here are approximately 21,000 clones, approximately 85% observed once, and the top ten hold under 65%. This record comes from a study of sequential checkpoint blockade in melanoma. Sequencing used CD8+ T cells sorted from blood (inferred from file names), obtained from a patient given nivolumab and ipilimumab in sequence. This receptor was identified in a human donor with melanoma.

CDR3 sequence (DNA): TGTGCCAGCAGCTTAGAAGCGGGGGGGGACCGGACCCAGTACTTC. Protein: CASSLEAGGDRTQYF. The rearrangement joins TRBV7-6 to TRBJ2-5; 10 bases line up with TRBD2. This CDR3 region has 15 residues. Trimming took 1 base from V and 7 from J; bases not matched to a gene: 6. CDR1 and CDR2 from the germline V gene are SGHVS and FNYEAQ. The full variable domain, in which reference TRBV7-6 and TRBJ2-5 provide the parts outside the CDR3, is GAGVSQSPRYKVTKRGQDVALRCDPISGHVSLYWYRQALGQGPEFLTYFNYEAQQDKSGLPNDRFSAERPEGSISTLTIQRTEQRDSAMYRCASSLEAGGDRTQYFGPGTRLLVL.